These 29 T cell receptor beta chains were sequenced from one sample in a study of T-cell reconstitution after alpha-beta-depleted transplantation in children. Preparation of the TCRbeta library was carried out with unique molecular identifiers. TCRdb itself ran the PCR reads through MiXCR, one entry per CDR3 protein. Of hundreds of thousands of distinct CDR3 sequences in the sample, under 15% are singletons; the top ten hold around 0.79%. The sequences come from PBMCs, collected before TCRalphabeta/CD19-depleted stem cell transplant. The source is a girl aged 2-15 years with congenital amegakaryocytic thrombocytopenia, due to receive a stem cell transplant.

The chain links TRBV27 to TRBJ2-5, with TRBD1 as a possible D gene (7 bases). Germline lookup yields CDR1 MNHEY and CDR2 SMNVEV (reference sequence). The germline V and J ends were trimmed by 5 bases and 1 base, with 14 bases remaining between them. The length of the CDR3 is 15 residues. The CDR3 DNA follows: TGTGCCAGCAGTCCCGCGGGACAGTCCCAAGAGACCCAGTACTTC. This codes for CASSPAGQSQETQYF.

This clonotype was detected ten times or more. This chain joins TRBV20-1 and TRBJ2-4; unclear D gene. Germline V gene sequence: CDR1 DFQATT, CDR2 SNEGSKA (reference sequence). V was trimmed by 2 bases and J by 6 bases, leaving 14 bases between them. This CDR3 is built from 14 residues. CDR3 DNA sequence: TGCAGTGCTAGACTCCCAGGAAGGAGAAACATTCAGTACTTC. Encoded protein: CSARLPGRRNIQYF.

Many counts were recorded for this clonotype. The chain is built from TRBV28 and TRBJ2-7; a possible D gene is TRBD2 (6 bases). The CDR3 is 15 residues long. V lost 5 bases to trimming and J lost 0 bases, with 14 bases between them. Germline V gene data show CDR1 as MDHEN and CDR2 as SYDVKM. In DNA form, the CDR3 reads TGTGCCAGCAGTCCATTCGGGACTCTCTCCTACGAGCAGTACTTC. This codes for CASSPFGTLSYEQYF.

This clonotype was detected ten times or more. The chain carries TRBV20-1 and TRBJ2-1, with 8 bases aligning to TRBD2. The CDR3 consists of 14 residues. Germline values: CDR1 DFQATT, CDR2 SNEGSKA (reference sequence). V shed 5 bases and J 4 bases; nucleotides not matched to a gene: 7. The CDR3 here is CSALLLADYNEQFF. CDR3 DNA: TGCAGTGCTTTACTACTAGCGGATTACAATGAGCAGTTCTTC.

V usage is TRBV7-2 and J usage is TRBJ1-1; D unresolved. The germline gives CDR1 SGHTA, CDR2 FQGNSA. The V and J ends lost 2 bases and 3 bases respectively, with 13 bases between them. This CDR3 has 15 residues. The CDR3 DNA sequence: TGTGCCAGCAGCTTATATTTTGAGGAGGACACTGAAGCTTTCTTT. Translating it yields CASSLYFEEDTEAFF. The variable domain in full, with the rest retrieved from reference TRBV7-2 and TRBJ1-1, is GAGVSQSPSNKVTEKGKDVELRCDPISGHTALYWYRQSLGQGLEFLIYFQGNSAPDKSGLPSDRFSAERTGGSVSTLTIQRTQQEDSAVYLCASSLYFEEDTEAFFGQGTRLTVV.

This clonotype appeared many times. J is TRBJ2-7 and V is TRBV6-5; D tentatively reads TRBD1 or TRBD2 (5 bases each). Trimming stripped 2 bases from V and 4 bases from J, with 9 bases between. The length of the CDR3 is 13 residues. Germline CDR1 and CDR2: MNHEY and SVGAGI. The CDR3 region is CASSYERGYEQYF. In nucleotides, the CDR3 is TGTGCCAGCAGTTACGAGAGGGGTTACGAGCAGTACTTC.

V and J are TRBV5-1 and TRBJ2-3; D may be TRBD1 or TRBD2 (5 bases each). V lost 4 bases and J lost 0, with 18 bases in between. Germline V CDR1 and CDR2: SGHRS, YFSETQ. The CDR3 runs to 17 residues. Here the CDR3 DNA reads TGCGCCAGCAGCCACCCCCCGGGGACGGGGAGCACAGATACGCAGTATTTT. This translates into CASSHPPGTGSTDTQYF.

The chain has TRBV7-8 and TRBJ1-1, with D possibly matching TRBD1 (6 bases). The CDR3 consists of 14 residues. From germline, CDR1 is SGHVS and CDR2 FQNEAQ. Trimming removed 3 bases from V and 7 bases from J, with 15 bases in between. The CDR3 nucleotides read TGTGCCAGCAGCTTTTTAAGCCCGGACAGTGAAGCTTTCTTT. It specifies CASSFLSPDSEAFF.

Of note for this clonotype: One base away lies a much larger clone, so this may be a sequencing read error. The chain is built from TRBV5-1 and TRBJ1-1, with a tentative D call TRBD1 (6 bases). Germline CDR1 SGHRS, CDR2 YFSETQ. CDR3 length equals 15 residues. CDR3 sequence (DNA): TGCGCCAGCAGCTTGGCAACAGGGAGTTTCGCTGAAGCTTTGTTT. Encoded protein: CASSLATGSFAEALF.

The chain uses TRBV7-6 and TRBJ2-1; 9 positions match TRBD2. V was pared by 4 bases and J by 0 bases, with 16 bases of the junction left unmatched. From germline, CDR1 is SGHVS and CDR2 FNYEAQ. The CDR3 covers 20 residues. CDR3 region: CASSSPRGASGDSSYNEQFF. The CDR3, as DNA: TGTGCCAGCAGCTCCCCGCGAGGGGCTAGCGGGGATAGCTCCTACAATGAGCAGTTCTTC.

This clonotype has a count of ten or more. The chain recombines TRBV20-1 with TRBJ1-4; D is perhaps TRBD1 (5 bases). V lost 0 bases and J lost 8, with 16 bases in between. This CDR3 region has 15 residues. CDR1 and CDR2 from the germline V gene are DFQATT and SNEGSKA (reference sequence). CDR3 sequence reads: CSARDHGDWREKLFF. CDR3 nucleotides: TGCAGTGCTAGAGACCACGGGGACTGGAGGGAAAAACTGTTTTTT.

This chain connects TRBV28 to TRBJ2-1; D is possibly TRBD2 (5 bases). Trimming left V 7 bases short and J 7 bases short, with 11 bases between. The CDR3 covers 12 residues. Germline CDR1 reads MDHEN; CDR2 reads SYDVKM. CDR3 bases: TGTGCCAGCACCACCAGAGGGAATGAGCAGTTCTTC. As protein: CASTTRGNEQFF.

This clonotype was recorded at least ten times. This chain uses TRBV27 with TRBJ1-2; possibly TRBD1 for D (5 bases). V was trimmed by 10 bases and J by 7 bases, leaving 16 bases between them. CDR3 size: 12 residues. Per the germline V gene, CDR1 is MNHEY and CDR2 is SMNVEV (reference sequence). CDR3 protein: CATRTWGGGYTF. The CDR3 region has the DNA TGTGCCACAAGAACGTGGGGGGGTGGCTACACCTTC.

This clonotype was observed at least ten times. The chain uses TRBV20-1 and TRBJ1-1; D not resolved. In germline, CDR1 is DFQATT, CDR2 SNEGSKA (reference sequence). V was pared by 7 bases and J by 0 bases, with 9 bases between. The length of the CDR3 is 12 residues. DNA for the CDR3: TGCAGTGGACGGCGAATGAACACTGAAGCTTTCTTT. It encodes CSGRRMNTEAFF.

This clonotype has at least ten counts. V is TRBV20-1 and J is TRBJ2-1, with D possibly TRBD2 on 6 matching bases. Trimming shortened V by 5 bases and J by 0 bases, and 17 bases separated the two germline ends. This CDR3 has 16 residues. CDR1 is DFQATT, CDR2 SNEGSKA, per germline (reference sequence). CDR3 sequence: CSALTYSGSSYNEQFF. Here the CDR3 DNA reads TGCAGTGCTCTCACTTATAGCGGAAGCTCCTACAATGAGCAGTTCTTC.

This clonotype was counted only a few times. V and J are TRBV20-1 and TRBJ1-1; D unclear. Trimming removed 3 bases from V and 4 bases from J, with 15 bases in between. Germline values: CDR1 DFQATT, CDR2 SNEGSKA (reference sequence). The CDR3 has 14 amino acids. Here the CDR3 reads CSARRRRGRTEAFF. CDR3 nucleotide sequence: TGCAGTGCTAGGCGGAGGCGAGGGCGCACTGAAGCTTTCTTT.

There are a few counts of this clonotype. The chain is built from TRBV5-1 and TRBJ1-3, with D perhaps TRBD1 (5 bases). CDR1 SGHRS and CDR2 YFSETQ come from the germline V gene. CDR3 length equals 15 residues. The ends were cut back, 3 bases at V and 1 base at J, with 11 bases in the middle. The CDR3 region is CASSYDRSSGNTIYF. DNA for the CDR3: TGCGCCAGCAGCTATGACAGATCATCTGGAAACACCATATATTTT.

This clonotype has a count of ten or more. CDR3 amino acids: CASSLSSKGGRGNEQFF. CDR3 nucleotide sequence: TGTGCCAGCAGCTTATCGAGTAAGGGAGGCCGAGGCAATGAGCAGTTCTTC. The V and J genes are TRBV7-3 and TRBJ2-1; maybe TRBD2 (6 bases). Between the trimmed V and J ends, which lost 2 bases and 6 bases, there was a span of 20 bases. From germline, CDR1 is SGHTA and CDR2 FQGTGA. The CDR3 length is 17 residues.

This clonotype appeared a few times. The CDR3 sequence: CATSGSGDTDGYTF. The CDR3 coding sequence is TGTGCCACCAGTGGGTCAGGGGATACCGATGGCTACACCTTC. The chain carries TRBV24-1 and TRBJ1-2; maybe TRBD1 (6 bases). Germline lookup yields CDR1 KGHDR and CDR2 SFDVKD. The CDR3 runs 14 residues. The V end was cut by 5 bases, the J end by 6 bases, with 15 bases between.

This clonotype was picked up many times. V and J are TRBV6-6 and TRBJ2-5, with D possibly being TRBD1 (5 bases). This CDR3 comprises 13 residues. Per germline, CDR1 MNHNY and CDR2 SVGAGI (reference sequence). Trimming shortened V by 0 bases and J by 5 bases, and 7 bases separated the two germline ends. CDR3 protein: CASSYSKGETQYF. The CDR3 DNA reads TGTGCCAGCAGTTACTCGAAGGGGGAGACCCAGTACTTC.

This clonotype was counted between two and nine times. The chain couples TRBV3-1 to TRBJ2-7; 8 nucleotides line up with TRBD2. This CDR3 is 15 amino acids long. Germline V gene data show CDR1 as LGHDT and CDR2 as YNNKEL (reference sequence). With V trimmed by 1 base and J by 2 bases, 4 bases remained unmatched. The CDR3 bases are TGTGCCAGCAGCCAAGGACTAGCGAGCGCCTACGAGCAGTACTTC. Protein: CASSQGLASAYEQYF.

To note about this clonotype: One base away lies a much larger clone, so this may be a sequencing read error. J is TRBJ1-4 and V is TRBV12-3 or TRBV12-4, with D unclear. This CDR3 contains 14 residues. V shed 6 bases and J shed 5 bases, with 13 bases lying between them. CDR3: CASSGEPQNEKLFF. The CDR3 nucleotides are TGTGCCAGCAGCGGGGAGCCCCAGAATGAAAAACTGTTTTTT.

This clonotype was observed many times. The chain carries TRBV7-9 and TRBJ2-1, with 14 bases lining up with TRBD2. The CDR3 spans 17 residues. CDR1 is SEHNR, CDR2 FQNEAQ, per germline (reference sequence). Germline trimming cut 0 bases from V and 8 bases from J; bases unmatched to any gene: 6. CDR3 coding DNA: TGTGCCAGCAGCTTAGCGCCGGGACTAGCGGGAGTCTATGAGCAGTTCTTC. Protein: CASSLAPGLAGVYEQFF.

This clonotype has at least ten counts. The chain is built from TRBV5-1 and TRBJ2-5; the D call may be TRBD1 or TRBD2 (5 bases each). Germline V gene data show CDR1 as SGHRS and CDR2 as YFSETQ. The CDR3 consists of 15 residues. V was shortened by 6 bases and J by 0 bases, with 15 bases between the two germline ends. The CDR3 reads CASKQTGPYQETQYF. Here the CDR3 DNA reads TGCGCCAGCAAACAGACGGGGCCGTACCAAGAGACCCAGTACTTC.

This clonotype occurred a few times. V usage is TRBV28 and J usage is TRBJ2-5, with 8 bases matching TRBD1. The CDR3 length is 14 residues. J gave up 1 base and V 6 bases, and 4 bases lay outside the gene matches. Germline V lookup: CDR1 MDHEN, CDR2 SYDVKM. The CDR3 nucleotides are TGTGCCAGCAGAGACAGGGGCCTCCAAGAGACCCAGTACTTC. Its protein product is CASRDRGLQETQYF.

This clonotype was recorded a few times. J is TRBJ1-1 and V is TRBV15; D is unclear. The CDR3 loop spans 13 amino acids. The V end lost 2 bases, the J end lost 7 bases, and 11 bases lay between the germline ends. Germline CDR1 LNHNV, CDR2 YYDKDF (reference sequence). The CDR3 reads CATSRKLQSEAFF. The CDR3 DNA reads TGTGCCACCAGCAGAAAACTTCAGAGTGAAGCTTTCTTT. Full variable domain (remainder filled in from reference TRBV15 and TRBJ1-1): DAMVIQNPRYQVTQFGKPVTLSCSQTLNHNVMYWYQQKSSQAPKLLFHYYDKDFNNEADTPDNFQSRRPNTSFCFLDIRSPGLGDTAMYLCATSRKLQSEAFFGQGTRLTVV.

This clonotype was counted at least ten times. This CDR3 is CSASGFGELFF. The DNA for the CDR3 is TGCAGTGCTAGCGGGTTCGGGGAGCTGTTTTTT. V is TRBV20-1 and J is TRBJ2-2; D is uncertain. The V end was cut by 3 bases, the J end by 7 bases, with 6 bases between. The CDR3 has 11 amino acids. Germline lookup yields CDR1 DFQATT and CDR2 SNEGSKA (reference sequence).

This clonotype was found a few times. The chain has TRBV12-3 or TRBV12-4 and TRBJ2-1; TRBD2 aligns across 10 bases. V was pared by 6 bases and J by 7 bases, with 6 bases of the junction left unmatched. This CDR3 spans 14 amino acids. The CDR3 here is CASRLAGETNEQFF. The CDR3, as DNA: TGTGCCAGCAGGCTAGCGGGAGAGACAAATGAGCAGTTCTTC.

The chain carries TRBV12-3 or TRBV12-4 and TRBJ2-1, with D possibly being TRBD1 or TRBD2 (5 bases each). V lost 4 bases, J lost 5 bases, and 15 bases lay in between. The CDR3 runs 15 residues. CDR3 coding DNA: TGTGCCAGCAGTTCAACCTATGGGGGAAACAATGAGCAGTTCTTC. It is translated as CASSSTYGGNNEQFF.